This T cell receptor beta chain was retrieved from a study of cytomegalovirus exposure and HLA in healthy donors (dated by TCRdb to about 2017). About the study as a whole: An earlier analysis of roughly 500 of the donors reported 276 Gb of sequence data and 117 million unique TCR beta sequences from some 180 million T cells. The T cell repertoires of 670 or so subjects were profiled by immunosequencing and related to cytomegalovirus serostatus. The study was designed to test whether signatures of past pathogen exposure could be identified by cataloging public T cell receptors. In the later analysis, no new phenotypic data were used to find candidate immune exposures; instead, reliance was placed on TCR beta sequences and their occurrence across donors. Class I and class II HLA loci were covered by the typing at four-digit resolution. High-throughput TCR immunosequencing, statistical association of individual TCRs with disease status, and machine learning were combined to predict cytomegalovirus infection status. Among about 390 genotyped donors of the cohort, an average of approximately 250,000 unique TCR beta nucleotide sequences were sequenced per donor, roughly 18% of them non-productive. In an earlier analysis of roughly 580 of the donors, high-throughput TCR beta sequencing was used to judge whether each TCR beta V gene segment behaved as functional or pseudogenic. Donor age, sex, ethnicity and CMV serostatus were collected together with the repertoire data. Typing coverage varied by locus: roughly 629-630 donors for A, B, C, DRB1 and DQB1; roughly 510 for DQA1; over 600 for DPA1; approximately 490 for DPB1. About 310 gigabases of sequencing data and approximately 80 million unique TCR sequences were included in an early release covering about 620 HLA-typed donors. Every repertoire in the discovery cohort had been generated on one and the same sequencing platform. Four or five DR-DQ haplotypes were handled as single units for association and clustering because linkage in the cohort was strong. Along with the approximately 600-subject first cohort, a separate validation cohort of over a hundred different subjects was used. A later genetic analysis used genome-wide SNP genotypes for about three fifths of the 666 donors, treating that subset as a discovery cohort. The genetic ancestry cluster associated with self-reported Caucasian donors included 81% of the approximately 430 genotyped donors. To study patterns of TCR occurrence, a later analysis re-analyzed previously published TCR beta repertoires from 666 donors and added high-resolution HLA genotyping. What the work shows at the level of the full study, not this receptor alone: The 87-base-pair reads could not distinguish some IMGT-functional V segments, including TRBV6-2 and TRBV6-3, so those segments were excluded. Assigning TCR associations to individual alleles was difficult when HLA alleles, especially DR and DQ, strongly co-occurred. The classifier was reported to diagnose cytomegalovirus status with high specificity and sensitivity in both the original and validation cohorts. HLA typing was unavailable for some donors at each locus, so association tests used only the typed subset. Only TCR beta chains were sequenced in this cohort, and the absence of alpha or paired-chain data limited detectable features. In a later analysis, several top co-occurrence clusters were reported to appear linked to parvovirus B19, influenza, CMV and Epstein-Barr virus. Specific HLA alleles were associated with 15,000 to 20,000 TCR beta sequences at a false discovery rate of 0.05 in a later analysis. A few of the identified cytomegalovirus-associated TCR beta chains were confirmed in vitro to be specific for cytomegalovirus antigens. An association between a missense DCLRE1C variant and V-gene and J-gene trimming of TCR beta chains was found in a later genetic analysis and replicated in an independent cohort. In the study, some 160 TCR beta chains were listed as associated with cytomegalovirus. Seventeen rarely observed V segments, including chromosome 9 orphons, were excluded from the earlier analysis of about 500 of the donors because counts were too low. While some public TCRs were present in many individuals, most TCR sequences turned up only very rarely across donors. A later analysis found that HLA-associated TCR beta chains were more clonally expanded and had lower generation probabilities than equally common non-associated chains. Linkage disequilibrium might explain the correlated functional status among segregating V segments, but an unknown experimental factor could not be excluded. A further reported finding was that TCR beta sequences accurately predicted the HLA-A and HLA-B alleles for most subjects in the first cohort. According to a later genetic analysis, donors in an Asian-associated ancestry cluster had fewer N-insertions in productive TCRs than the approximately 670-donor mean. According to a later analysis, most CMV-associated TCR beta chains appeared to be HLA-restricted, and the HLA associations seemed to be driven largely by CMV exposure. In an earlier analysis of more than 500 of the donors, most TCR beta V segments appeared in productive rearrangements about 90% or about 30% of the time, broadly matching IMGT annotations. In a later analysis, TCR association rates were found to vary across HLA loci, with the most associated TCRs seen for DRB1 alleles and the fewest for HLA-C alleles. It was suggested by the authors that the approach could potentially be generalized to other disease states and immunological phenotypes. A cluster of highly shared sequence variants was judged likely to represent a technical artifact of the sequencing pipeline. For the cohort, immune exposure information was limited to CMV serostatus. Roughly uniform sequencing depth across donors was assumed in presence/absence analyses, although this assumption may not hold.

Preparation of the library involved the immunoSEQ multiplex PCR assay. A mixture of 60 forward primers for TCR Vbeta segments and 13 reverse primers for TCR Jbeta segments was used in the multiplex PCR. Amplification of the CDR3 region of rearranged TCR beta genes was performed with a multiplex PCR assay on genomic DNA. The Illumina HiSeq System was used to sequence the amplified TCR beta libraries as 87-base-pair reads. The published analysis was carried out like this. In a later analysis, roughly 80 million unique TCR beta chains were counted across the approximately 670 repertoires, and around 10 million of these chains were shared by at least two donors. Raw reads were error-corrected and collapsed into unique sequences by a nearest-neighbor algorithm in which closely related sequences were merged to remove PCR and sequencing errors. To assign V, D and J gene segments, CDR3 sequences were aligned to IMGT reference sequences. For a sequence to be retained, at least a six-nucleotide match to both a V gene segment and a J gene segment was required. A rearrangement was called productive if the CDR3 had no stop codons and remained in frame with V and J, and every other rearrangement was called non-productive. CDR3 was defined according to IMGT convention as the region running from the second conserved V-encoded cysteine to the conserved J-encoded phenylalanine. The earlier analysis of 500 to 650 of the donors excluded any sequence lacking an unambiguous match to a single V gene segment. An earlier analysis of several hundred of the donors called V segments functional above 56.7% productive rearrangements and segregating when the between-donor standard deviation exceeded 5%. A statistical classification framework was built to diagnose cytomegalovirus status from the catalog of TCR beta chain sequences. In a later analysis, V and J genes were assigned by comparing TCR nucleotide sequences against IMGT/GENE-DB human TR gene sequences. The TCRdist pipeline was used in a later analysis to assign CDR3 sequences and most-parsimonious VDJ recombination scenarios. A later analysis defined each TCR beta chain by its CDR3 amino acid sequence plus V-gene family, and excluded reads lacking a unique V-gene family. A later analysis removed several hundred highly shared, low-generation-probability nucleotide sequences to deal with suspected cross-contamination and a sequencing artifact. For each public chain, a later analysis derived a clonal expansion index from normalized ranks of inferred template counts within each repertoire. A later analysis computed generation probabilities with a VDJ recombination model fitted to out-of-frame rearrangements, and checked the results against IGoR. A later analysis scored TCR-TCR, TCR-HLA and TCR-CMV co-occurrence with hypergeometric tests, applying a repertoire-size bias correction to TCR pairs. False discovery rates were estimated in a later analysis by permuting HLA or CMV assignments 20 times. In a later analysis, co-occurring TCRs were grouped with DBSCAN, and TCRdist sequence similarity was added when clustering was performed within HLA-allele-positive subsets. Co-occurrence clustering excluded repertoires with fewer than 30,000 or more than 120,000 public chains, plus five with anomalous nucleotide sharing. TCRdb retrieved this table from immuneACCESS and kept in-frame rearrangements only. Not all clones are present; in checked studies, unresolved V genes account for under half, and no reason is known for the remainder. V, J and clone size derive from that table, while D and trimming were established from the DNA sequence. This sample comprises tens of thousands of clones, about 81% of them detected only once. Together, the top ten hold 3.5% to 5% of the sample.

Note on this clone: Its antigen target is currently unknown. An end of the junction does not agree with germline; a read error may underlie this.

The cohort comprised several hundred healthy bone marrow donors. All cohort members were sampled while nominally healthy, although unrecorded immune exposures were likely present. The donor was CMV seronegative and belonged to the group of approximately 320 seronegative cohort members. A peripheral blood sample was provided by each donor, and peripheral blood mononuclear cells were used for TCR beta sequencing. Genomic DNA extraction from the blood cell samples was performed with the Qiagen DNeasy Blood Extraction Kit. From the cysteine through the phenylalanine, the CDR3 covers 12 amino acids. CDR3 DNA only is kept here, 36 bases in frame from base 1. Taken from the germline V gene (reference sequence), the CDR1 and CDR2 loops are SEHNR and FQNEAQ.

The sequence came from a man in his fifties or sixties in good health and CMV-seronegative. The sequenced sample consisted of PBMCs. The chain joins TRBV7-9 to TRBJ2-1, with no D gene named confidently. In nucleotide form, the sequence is TGTTCCAGCAGCCCCGGTCCGAGGGAGCAGTTCTTC. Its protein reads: CSSSPGPREQFF.